This T cell receptor (beta chain) was profiled in a study of identical twins. Overall study results and limits: Models predicted too little out-of-frame TCR alpha sharing in monozygotic twins. A lower insertion count was a feature of abundant cord blood beta clonotypes, with no such feature in memory repertoires.

This clonotype was picked up many times. Its specificity is not known. Trimming at V came to 1 base and at J to 7 bases, leaving 7 bases not matched to a gene. This CDR3 contains 16 residues. Germline CDR1 SGHTA, CDR2 FQGTGA. Only healthy Caucasians were included as donors. Unique molecular identifiers were in the cDNA, with template-switch universal primer binding. One entry per CDR3 protein, called by TCRdb with MiXCR from the 5' RACE reads. This table holds roughly 290,000 distinct CDR3 sequences, 6.5% to 9.5% found once. The sample was also reused in another study, on yellow fever vaccine responses in identical twins.

The source material was memory (CD45RO+) T cells sorted from blood. V gene TRBV7-3 combines with J gene TRBJ2-1, with 10 bases that match TRBD2. This clonotype was sampled from a woman aged 18-29 years in good health. CDR3: CASSLSGAGGQNEQFF. In nucleotides, the CDR3 is TGTGCCAGCAGCTTAAGCGGAGCGGGAGGGCAAAATGAGCAGTTCTTC.